This T cell receptor (beta chain) emerged from a study of vaccination and CD4 T cells after COVID-19. On this clonotype itself: Its cognate antigen is unknown.

CD4+ T cells that had been cultured provided DNA sequenced with the Oncomine TCR Beta short-read assay. Using its own MiXCR run on the PCR reads, TCRdb lists one record per CDR3 protein. Of some 15,000 distinct CDR3 sequences listed, 35% to 40% are singletons. Treatment indicated: roughly 10-day PBMC culture with coronavirus spike peptide pools or control peptides (ViraFEST assay). TCR sequencing followed the expansion of antigen-specific T cells with peptide pools in ViraFEST. V gave up 5 bases and J gave up 3 bases; unmatched junction bases: 13. The CDR3 runs 16 residues. Germline loops: CDR1 SGHVS, CDR2 FQNEAQ.

Input material: cultured CD4+ T cells from blood. This sequence originates from a human donor with COVID-19. The rearrangement joins TRBV7-8 to TRBJ2-7, with 7 positions matching TRBD2. This chain's CDR3 is CASSDGDRLADYEQYF. The CDR3 nucleotides read TGTGCCAGCAGCGACGGAGACCGGCTAGCGGACTACGAGCAGTACTTC.